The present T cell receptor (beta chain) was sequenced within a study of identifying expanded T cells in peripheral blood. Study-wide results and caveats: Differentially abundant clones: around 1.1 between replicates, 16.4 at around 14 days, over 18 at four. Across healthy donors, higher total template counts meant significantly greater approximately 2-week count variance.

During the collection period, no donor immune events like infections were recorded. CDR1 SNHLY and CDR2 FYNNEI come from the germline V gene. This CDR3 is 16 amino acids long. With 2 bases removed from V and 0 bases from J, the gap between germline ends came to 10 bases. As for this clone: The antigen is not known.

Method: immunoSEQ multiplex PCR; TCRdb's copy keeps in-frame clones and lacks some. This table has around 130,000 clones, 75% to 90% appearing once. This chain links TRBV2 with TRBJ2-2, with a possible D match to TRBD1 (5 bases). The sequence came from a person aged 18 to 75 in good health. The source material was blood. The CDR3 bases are TGTGCCAGCAGTGAACTGGCAGGGTCGAACACCGGGGAGCTGTTTTTT. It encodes CASSELAGSNTGELFF. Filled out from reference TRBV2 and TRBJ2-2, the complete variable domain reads EPEVTQTPSHQVTQMGQEVILRCVPISNHLYFYWYRQILGQKVEFLVSFYNNEISEKSEIFDDQFSVERPDGSNFTLKIRSTKLEDSAMYFCASSELAGSNTGELFFGEGSRLTVL.